The 9 T cell receptor beta chains listed next were all sequenced from one sample in a study of T cells in women clearing cervical HPV infection. The method was immunoSEQ multiplex PCR; TCRdb's version includes in-frame clones alone and lacks a portion of them. The sample table sets out just over 20,000 clones. The sequenced material came from blood buffy coat. The origin of the receptors is a woman between 18 and 75 years old with a cervical HPV16 infection that either progressed to CIN3+ or cleared (not recorded which).

The CDR3 region is CSADIGVNTEAFF. CDR3 DNA, as far as it was read: TGCAGTGCTGACATTGGAGTGAACACTGAA. This chain joins TRBV20-1 and TRBJ1-1; D is unresolved. The CDR3 end is not reached by the read, which stops 3 residues before it; the germline J gene fills it in. There are 13 residues in the CDR3. Germline loops: CDR1 DFQATT, CDR2 SNEGSKA (reference sequence). V lost 5 bases, J lost 0 bases, and 10 bases lay in between.

About this clone itself: Different DNA sequences within this sample yield the same CDR3. The CDR3 region is CASSARDRTGAGNTIYF. The covered CDR3 bases are TGTGCCAGCTCCGCCAGGGACAGGACAGGGGCTGGAAACACC. This chain connects TRBV18 to TRBJ1-3, with TRBD1 identical over 9 bases. From the germline J gene comes the end of the CDR3, since the read stops 3 residues before it. Germline CDR1 is KGHSH and CDR2 is LQKENI. Trimming took 6 bases from V and 2 from J; bases not matched to a gene: 11. This CDR3 comprises 17 residues.

The CDR3: CASRGRGNEKLFF. The covered CDR3 bases are TGTGCCAGTAGGGGCAGGGGTAATGAAAAA. This chain joins TRBV19 and TRBJ1-4; D may be TRBD1 (6 bases). The CDR3 is cut off 3 residues early in the read; its end comes from the germline J gene. Trimming took off 6 bases at V and 4 bases at J, with 9 bases between the two ends. Germline V gene sequence: CDR1 LNHDA, CDR2 SQIVND (reference sequence). The length of the CDR3 is 13 residues.

The CDR3 is CASSGTGGLGTEAFF. CDR3 bases read: TGTGCCAGCAGCGGGACAGGGGGCTTGGGCACTGAA. The rearrangement joins TRBV14 to TRBJ1-1, with 12 bases matching TRBD1. The read falls 3 residues short of the CDR3 end, and the missing part is taken from the germline J gene. This CDR3 comprises 15 residues. Germline V gene sequence: CDR1 SGHDN, CDR2 FVKESK. V shed 5 bases, J shed 4 bases, and the junction held 5 bases outside the gene matches. The full variable domain, its missing parts supplied by reference TRBV14 and TRBJ1-1, is EAGVTQFPSHSVIEKGQTVTLRCDPISGHDNLYWYRRVMGKEIKFLLHFVKESKQDESGMPNNRFLAERTGGTYSTLKVQPAELEDSGVYFCASSGTGGLGTEAFFGQGTRLTVV.

This clone is medium-sized (0.01 to 0.1%) by frequency. The read terminates 3 residues ahead of where the CDR3 ends, so the germline J gene completes it. The gene calls are TRBV18 and TRBJ2-4, with 7 bases aligning to TRBD1. CDR3 length: 15 residues. Trimming removed 0 bases from V and 8 bases from J; junction bases left unmatched: 7. Germline assignment: CDR1 KGHSH and CDR2 LQKENI. CDR3 sequence reads: CASSPPNRGKDIQYF. The covered CDR3 bases are TGTGCCAGCTCACCACCAAACAGGGGTAAAGACATT.

In the case of this clone: Read coverage stops 3 residues before the CDR3 terminus; the germline J gene supplies the remainder. The chain combines TRBV5-4 with TRBJ2-5; a possible D gene is TRBD2 (6 bases). The germline V gene encodes CDR1 SGHNT and CDR2 YYREEE (reference sequence). The ends were cut back, 2 bases at V and 4 bases at J, with 15 bases in the middle. CDR3 length: 15 amino acids. The CDR3 DNA, read in part, is TGTGCCAGCAGCTTAAATAGCGGAAATAGAGAGACC. Its translation: CASSLNSGNRET. The CDR3, in full, reads CASSLNSGNRETQYF.

Concerning this clone itself: The CDR3 extends 3 residues past the end of the read, so its final part is completed from the germline J gene. The V call is TRBV2, the J call TRBJ1-4; 7 nucleotides align to TRBD1. The CDR3 contains 18 residues. CDR1 and CDR2 from the germline V gene are SNHLY and FYNNEI. The CDR3 spells CASSVNRGMSSYNSPLFF. Incomplete CDR3 DNA: TGTGCCAGCAGTGTTAACAGGGGAATGAGCTCCTATAATTCACCA.

Comment on this clone: The CDR3 end lies 3 residues beyond the end of the read and is filled in from the germline J gene. V is TRBV7-7 and J is TRBJ1-2, with TRBD1 matching 7 bases. The germline gives CDR1 SSHAT, CDR2 FNYEAQ (reference sequence). The CDR3 is 17 residues long. CDR3 sequence reads: CASSPAWGQNYTDTYTF. Partial CDR3 DNA: TGTGCCAGCAGTCCTGCGTGGGGACAGAATTACACAGATACC.

Considering frequency, this clone is medium-sized (0.01 to 0.1%). The sequence runs out 3 residues before the end of the CDR3; the remainder is reconstructed from the germline J gene. This chain links TRBV7-2 with TRBJ2-3; D is unclear. The CDR3 runs to 11 residues. The germline CDR1 and CDR2 sequences are SGHTA and FQGNSA. Deletions cut 5 bases from V and 4 bases from J, with 4 bases between. The DNA read from the CDR3 is TGTGCCAGCAGCCCAGCAGATACG. It yields the protein CASSPADT. Given in full, the CDR3 is CASSPADTQYF.